The clone carrying this T cell receptor (beta chain) has at least ten counts. Its antigen is not identified. This sample stems from a study of T cells in Graves' hyperthyroidism and ophthalmopathy. General study points: Blood also contained most expanded thyroid clonotypes above 0.001.

Regions amplified from RNA transcripts were the TCR beta CDR3 regions. The HTBI primer set was used in a first-round RT-PCR of the TCR CDR3. MiXCR, applied by TCRdb to the multiplex PCR reads, yields one record per CDR3 protein. This sample yields around 430,000 distinct CDR3 sequences, of which 14% to 15% are seen a single time; about 30% belongs to the top ten. The CDR3 spans 17 residues. Germline V gene lookup returns CDR1 SNHLY and CDR2 FYNNEI. Trimming left V 0 bases short and J 6 bases short, with 20 bases between. This sequence originates from a woman aged 30 to 39 with Graves' hyperthyroidism. The V gene is TRBV2, the J gene TRBJ2-5; unclear D gene. The sample consisted of blood. DNA for the CDR3: TGTGCCAGCAGTGAAGCGGGTCCGGACCTAAGGTTGAAGACCCAGTACTTC. Encoded protein: CASSEAGPDLRLKTQYF.